These 24 T cell receptor beta chains were sequenced from one sample in a study of T-cell memory formation after mild COVID-19. TCRdb re-called the 5' RACE reads with MiXCR, one entry per CDR3 protein. The sample shows 550,000 to 600,000 distinct CDR3 sequences, roughly 17% of them seen only once. The source material was PBMCs or a T cell subset sorted from them (not recorded which). The receptor set was obtained from an adult woman who had mild COVID-19 (a few samples of this study predate the infection). Cell type and time point are not known.

The table lists this clonotype with a few counts. The chain has TRBV24-1 and TRBJ2-2; D is unclear. Trimming stripped 1 base from V and 2 bases from J, with 16 bases between. The CDR3 has 18 residues. Germline lookup yields CDR1 KGHDR and CDR2 SFDVKD. The CDR3 nucleotides are TGTGCCACCAGTGATTTAGCCGGGCCCATTGGAAACACCGGGGAGCTGTTTTTT. Its protein product is CATSDLAGPIGNTGELFF.

The chain carries TRBV7-9 and TRBJ2-7; D gene uncertain. Germline-derived CDR1 and CDR2 are SEHNR and FQNEAQ (reference sequence). Trimming stripped 2 bases from V and 6 bases from J, with 8 bases between. The CDR3 consists of 12 residues. CDR3 nucleotide sequence: TGTGCCAGCAGCTTAAGGGTCGGCGAGCAGTACTTC. The encoded protein is CASSLRVGEQYF.

The chain joins TRBV5-1 to TRBJ2-1, with 7 bases fitting TRBD2. V was clipped by 1 base and J by 8 bases; unmatched bases: 12. The germline CDR1 and CDR2 sequences are SGHRS and YFSETQ. The CDR3 is 16 residues long. CDR3 sequence reads: CASSLPPRGRYHEQFF. The CDR3 coding sequence is TGCGCCAGCAGCTTGCCTCCTCGCGGGAGATACCATGAGCAGTTCTTC.

This rearrangement joins TRBV6-5 to TRBJ1-5; D uncertain. V was pared by 6 bases and J by 0 bases, with 21 bases between. The CDR3 has 18 residues. CDR1 MNHEY and CDR2 SVGAGI come from the germline V gene. The CDR3 protein is CASSPSPPAPTSNQPQHF. CDR3 nucleotide sequence: TGTGCCAGCAGCCCATCACCTCCGGCACCTACTAGCAATCAGCCCCAGCATTTT.

V and J are TRBV7-9 and TRBJ2-7, with D maybe TRBD1 (5 bases). The CDR3 is made up of 15 amino acids. Per germline, CDR1 SEHNR and CDR2 FQNEAQ (reference sequence). V was trimmed by 3 bases and J by 2 bases, leaving 14 bases between them. The CDR3 spells CASSFSTDYTYEQYF. The CDR3 region has the DNA TGTGCCAGCAGCTTTTCGACAGATTACACCTACGAGCAGTACTTC.

The chain has TRBV10-3 and TRBJ1-1; TRBD1 is a possible D gene (6 bases). Germline CDR1 ENHRY, CDR2 SYGVKD. This CDR3 is 14 amino acids long. Trimming pared 10 bases from V and 2 bases from J, leaving 17 bases between. The CDR3 spells CATGVRGTNTEAFF. The CDR3 DNA is TGTGCCACAGGGGTTAGGGGGACCAACACTGAAGCTTTCTTT.

The sample holds a few counts of this clonotype. The CDR3 loop is CATSRVSKGDLETQYF. CDR3 coding DNA: TGTGCCACCAGCAGAGTTTCAAAAGGGGATTTGGAGACCCAGTACTTC. The chain uses TRBV15 and TRBJ2-5, with D possibly being TRBD1 (5 bases). V lost 1 base and J 5 bases, leaving 17 bases between the germline ends. Per germline, CDR1 LNHNV and CDR2 YYDKDF (reference sequence). The CDR3 extends over 16 amino acids.

V is TRBV18 and J is TRBJ1-1; 8 bases match TRBD1. J gave up 11 bases and V 6 bases, and 8 bases lay outside the gene matches. The CDR3 has 12 amino acids. Looked up from germline, CDR1 is KGHSH and CDR2 is LQKENI. This CDR3 reads CASSPDRADAFF. The CDR3 DNA sequence: TGTGCCAGCTCCCCGGACAGGGCGGACGCTTTCTTT. Full variable domain (outside the CDR3, taken from reference TRBV18 and TRBJ1-1): NAGVMQNPRHLVRRRGQEARLRCSPMKGHSHVYWYRQLPEEGLKFMVYLQKENIIDESGMPKERFSAEFPKEGPSILRIQQVVRGDSAAYFCASSPDRADAFFGQGTRLTVV.

This clonotype was seen only a few times. CDR3 coding DNA: TGTGCCAGCAGTTTAGGCCCCGGAGGGGTAGGCTACACCTTC. Translated: CASSLGPGGVGYTF. This chain links TRBV12-3 or TRBV12-4 with TRBJ1-2; D is perhaps TRBD1 (5 bases). The germline V and J ends were trimmed by 1 base and 8 bases, with 14 bases remaining between them. The CDR3 contains 14 residues.

Notes on this clonotype: Germline and junction disagree at one end, which may indicate a read error. The chain recombines TRBV7-7 with TRBJ2-2, with D uncertain. Germline loops: CDR1 SSHAT, CDR2 FNYEAQ (reference sequence). The CDR3 consists of 15 residues. CDR3 DNA sequence: TGTGCTAGCAGCTTAAACGTAGCGAACACCGGGGAGCTGTTTTTT. Translating it yields CASSLNVANTGELFF. Using reference TRBV7-7 and TRBJ2-2 for the parts outside the CDR3, the full variable domain is GAGVSQSPRYKVTKRGQDVTLRCDPISSHATLYWYQQALGQGPEFLTYFNYEAQPDKSGLPSDRFSAERPEGSISTLTIQRTEQRDSAMYRCASSLNVANTGELFFGEGSRLTVL.

This chain links TRBV6-5 with TRBJ1-6, with D possibly being TRBD1 (5 bases). Germline CDR1 reads MNHEY; CDR2 reads SVGAGI. V lost 2 bases and J 10 bases, leaving 12 bases between the germline ends. CDR3 length: 14 residues. CDR3 protein: CASSYRRVESPLHF. CDR3 sequence (DNA): TGTGCCAGCAGTTACCGCAGGGTTGAGTCACCCCTCCACTTT.

J is TRBJ2-7 and V is TRBV24-1; D ambiguous. The V end was cut by 3 bases, the J end by 3 bases, with 17 bases between. The V gene's germline CDR1 is KGHDR and CDR2 SFDVKD. The CDR3 sequence is 16 residues long. CDR3 DNA sequence: TGTGCCACCAGTGATACCCCCGGGTCGGGCCACTACGAGCAGTACTTC. It yields the protein CATSDTPGSGHYEQYF.

This clonotype was seen only a few times. The chain is built from TRBV4-3 and TRBJ1-3, with D unresolved. With 0 bases removed from V and 2 bases from J, the gap between germline ends came to 17 bases. This CDR3 region has 18 residues. In germline, CDR1 is LGHNA, CDR2 YSLEER. The CDR3 DNA reads as TGCGCCAGCAGCCAAGACCATGTGGAGACTAGGGCTGGAAACACCATATATTTT. This encodes CASSQDHVETRAGNTIYF.

This clonotype was detected a few times. J is TRBJ1-5 and V is TRBV6-5; the match to TRBD1 covers 7 bases. The CDR3 extends over 15 amino acids. CDR1 is MNHEY and CDR2 is SVGAGI in the germline V gene. With V trimmed by 5 bases and J by 3 bases, 7 bases remained unmatched. The CDR3 DNA sequence: TGTGCCAGCAGTCGGGACAGTAGGATCAATCAGCCCCAGCATTTT. It is translated as CASSRDSRINQPQHF.

This clonotype was observed a handful of times. This chain joins TRBV5-1 and TRBJ2-7; D not certain. Germline CDR1 and CDR2: SGHRS and YFSETQ. CDR3 length: 14 residues. With 0 bases removed from V and 2 bases from J, the gap between germline ends came to 9 bases. DNA of the CDR3: TGCGCCAGCAGCTTGGGTTCAGCAACCTACGAGCAGTACTTC. Amino acid sequence: CASSLGSATYEQYF. Looking up the rest from reference TRBV5-1 and TRBJ2-7 gives the full variable domain: KAGVTQTPRYLIKTRGQQVTLSCSPISGHRSVSWYQQTPGQGLQFLFEYFSETQRNKGNFPGRFSGRQFSNSRSEMNVSTLELGDSALYLCASSLGSATYEQYFGPGTRLTVT.

A few counts support this clonotype. CDR3 nucleotides: TGTGCCAGCAGCGTAGGCAACGGACTAGCGGGAGGTCGACAGACCCAGTACTTC. It encodes CASSVGNGLAGGRQTQYF. The chain uses TRBV9 and TRBJ2-5; TRBD2 aligns across 14 bases. This CDR3 region has 18 residues. V was clipped by 0 bases and J by 6 bases; unmatched bases: 10. The germline V gene has CDR1 SGDLS and CDR2 YYNGEE.

The chain uses TRBV3-1 and TRBJ1-2, with 8 bases fitting TRBD1. CDR3 length: 14 residues. Germline V CDR1 and CDR2: LGHDT, YNNKEL (reference sequence). V shed 3 bases and J 7 bases; nucleotides not matched to a gene: 7. The CDR3 nucleotides are TGTGCCAGCAGCCAGGAGGACAGGGTACTTGGCTACACCTTC. Its protein product is CASSQEDRVLGYTF. Variable domain in full (rest from reference TRBV3-1 and TRBJ1-2): DTAVSQTPKYLVTQMGNDKSIKCEQNLGHDTMYWYKQDSKKFLKIMFSYNNKELIINETVPNRFSPKSPDKAHLNLHINSLELGDSAVYFCASSQEDRVLGYTFGSGTRLTVV.

This clonotype was observed once. The CDR3 DNA reads as TGCAGTGCTAGAGATTGGACTAGCGGGACAGATACGCAGTATTTT. Translated, it gives CSARDWTSGTDTQYF. The chain combines TRBV20-1 with TRBJ2-3, with 11 bases lining up with TRBD2. The CDR3 is made up of 15 amino acids. Trimming at V came to 0 bases and at J to 3 bases, leaving 2 bases not matched to a gene. In germline, CDR1 is DFQATT, CDR2 SNEGSKA (reference sequence).

This clonotype has a handful of counts. The J gene is TRBJ2-7, the V gene TRBV4-1; D perhaps matches TRBD1 (6 bases). This CDR3 region has 15 residues. In germline, CDR1 is MGHRA, CDR2 YSYEKL. Trimming pared 5 bases from V and 0 bases from J, leaving 14 bases between. This CDR3 reads CASSETRGSSYEQYF. CDR3 coding DNA: TGCGCCAGCAGCGAGACGAGGGGGAGCTCCTACGAGCAGTACTTC.

This clonotype has ten or more counts. This chain uses TRBV7-6 with TRBJ2-3; tentative D call: TRBD2 (5 bases). Looked up from germline, CDR1 is SGHVS and CDR2 is FNYEAQ. Trimming took 5 bases from V and 4 from J, leaving 10 bases between them. The CDR3 extends over 13 amino acids. CDR3 loop: CASSPGLSDTQYF. CDR3 nucleotide sequence: TGTGCCAGCAGCCCTGGACTCTCAGATACGCAGTATTTT.

The CDR3 spells CASSQGTGRTEAFF. CDR3 coding DNA: TGTGCCAGCAGCCAAGGGACAGGGAGGACTGAAGCTTTCTTT. The chain is built from TRBV3-1 and TRBJ1-1; 8 bases match TRBD1. Germline CDR1 and CDR2: LGHDT and YNNKEL (reference sequence). CDR3 length: 14 residues. Germline trimming cut 1 base from V and 5 bases from J; bases unmatched to any gene: 3.

This clonotype was seen only a few times. The gene calls are TRBV20-1 and TRBJ2-3; weak D call: TRBD2 (6 bases). Germline CDR1 reads DFQATT; CDR2 reads SNEGSKA (reference sequence). The CDR3 is 14 residues long. Trimming removed 5 bases at V and 3 bases at J, with 15 bases between. Here the CDR3 DNA reads TGCAGTGCTCCCGTGGGACGGGAGACAGATACGCAGTATTTT. This encodes CSAPVGRETDTQYF.

This clonotype is labeled as medium-sized. This chain links TRBV27 with TRBJ1-6; D gene unclear. The V gene's germline CDR1 is MNHEY and CDR2 SMNVEV (reference sequence). CDR3 size: 16 residues. The ends were cut back, 3 bases at V and 4 bases at J, with 13 bases in the middle. The CDR3 sequence is CASSFWETLYNSPLHF. The CDR3 coding sequence is TGTGCCAGCAGTTTTTGGGAGACCTTATATAATTCACCCCTCCACTTT.

The V and J genes are TRBV7-2 and TRBJ1-6; D not resolved. The V end was cut by 5 bases, the J end by 7 bases, with 15 bases between. CDR1 is SGHTA, CDR2 FQGNSA, per germline. CDR3 length: 15 amino acids. The CDR3 protein is CASSQHGRSNSPLHF. CDR3 DNA: TGTGCCAGCAGCCAACATGGACGGAGCAATTCACCCCTCCACTTT.